One sample yielded the 17 T cell receptor beta chains listed below, sequenced in a study of blood T cells in healthy people across ages. For the second PCR, which ran for 7 to 11 cycles, a sample-barcoded 5' primer and a J-beta primer mix were used. TCRdb ran MiXCR on the 5' RACE reads and lists one entry per CDR3 protein. Here the sample spans roughly 900,000 distinct CDR3 sequences, about 28% being singletons. The sample taken for sequencing was blood. Receptor source: a woman aged 80 or over in good health.

On this clonotype: A much larger clone lies a single base off, so this may be a read error. The CDR3 loop reads CASSYGGDEQLF. In DNA, the CDR3 is TGTGCCAGCAGTTACGGCGGGGATGAGCAGTTATTC. The rearrangement joins TRBV6-6 to TRBJ2-1, with D perhaps matching TRBD2 (6 bases). The CDR3 covers 12 residues. Looked up from germline, CDR1 is MNHNY and CDR2 is SVGAGI (reference sequence).

This clonotype showed up many times. One junction end disagrees with the germline gene, perhaps due to a read error. J is TRBJ2-5 and V is TRBV5-1; a weak D match, TRBD2 (5 bases). This CDR3 is 13 amino acids long. CDR1 and CDR2 (germline): SGHRS, YFSETQ. The CDR3 sequence is CASSLSGKETQYF. In DNA form, the CDR3 reads TGTGCCAGCAGTTTGTCGGGGAAGGAGACCCAGTACTTC.

This clonotype was recorded at least ten times. CDR3 sequence (DNA): TGTGCCAGCAGCTCACAGGGTCATGAGCAGTTCTTC. This gives the protein CASSSQGHEQFF. V is TRBV7-2 and J is TRBJ2-1; weak D call: TRBD1 (6 bases). This CDR3 is 12 amino acids long. The V gene lost 4 bases and the J gene lost 8 bases, with 9 bases spanning the gap. Germline V lookup: CDR1 SGHTA, CDR2 FQGNSA.

This clonotype was observed a handful of times. The chain carries TRBV20-1 and TRBJ1-5; the match to TRBD1 covers 12 bases. The trim removed 5 bases at V and 0 bases at J, leaving 5 bases unmatched. There are 16 residues in the CDR3. Germline CDR1 and CDR2: DFQATT and SNEGSKA (reference sequence). CDR3 region: CSAGTGGAASNQPQHF. In DNA form, the CDR3 reads TGCAGTGCTGGGACAGGGGGCGCCGCTAGCAATCAGCCCCAGCATTTT.

Ten or more counts support this clonotype. The chain is built from TRBV15 and TRBJ2-5; 8 nucleotides line up with TRBD2. CDR3 length: 16 amino acids. The ends lost 2 bases at V and 4 bases at J; junction bases unmatched: 9. The germline V gene encodes CDR1 LNHNV and CDR2 YYDKDF (reference sequence). The CDR3 loop reads CATSRNPGGRGETQYF. The CDR3 DNA is TGTGCCACCAGCAGAAACCCGGGGGGGCGCGGAGAGACCCAGTACTTC.

A few counts support this clonotype. The rearrangement links TRBV4-3 to TRBJ2-6, with TRBD1 matching over 11 bases. Trimming took 1 base from V and 0 from J; bases not matched to a gene: 11. The CDR3 sequence is 21 residues long. Germline CDR1 and CDR2: LGHNA and YSLEER. CDR3 region: CASSQGGGQGGLGSGANVLTF. In DNA, the CDR3 is TGCGCCAGCAGCCAAGGAGGGGGACAGGGGGGGTTAGGCTCTGGGGCCAACGTCCTGACTTTC.

A word on this clonotype: This clone may be a read error of a much larger clone one base away. The V gene is TRBV6-5, the J gene TRBJ2-1; D tentatively fits TRBD1 or TRBD2 (6 bases each). CDR3 length: 16 amino acids. Trimming shortened V by 5 bases and J by 4 bases, and 18 bases separated the two germline ends. Germline assignment: CDR1 MNHEY and CDR2 SVGAGI. The CDR3 loop is CASSILVGGHYNEQFF. CDR3 in DNA: TGTGCCAGCAGTATACTAGTGGGGGGACATTACAATGAGCAGTTCTTC.

Comments on this clonotype: This may stem from a read error, because a much larger clone lies one nucleotide away. V gene TRBV7-9 combines with J gene TRBJ2-1; 9 bases are a match to TRBD1. The CDR3 length is 14 residues. The V gene end was trimmed by 5 bases and the J gene end by 10 bases; junction bases not matched to a gene: 9. Germline-derived CDR1 and CDR2 are SEHNR and FQNEAQ (reference sequence). CDR3 sequence: CASSVTGTGNEQFF. The CDR3 bases are TGTGCCAGCAGCGTTACCGGGACAGGGAACGAGCAGTTCTTC.

This clonotype has at least ten counts. The J gene is TRBJ2-1, the V gene TRBV5-1; D gene unclear. The CDR3 totals 13 residues. CDR1 is SGHRS and CDR2 is YFSETQ in the germline V gene. Trimming removed 0 bases from V and 9 bases from J, with 10 bases in between. The CDR3 DNA is TGCGCCAGCAGCTTGGACAGCGTCGGTGAGCAGTTCTTC. Translation gives CASSLDSVGEQFF.

J is TRBJ2-3 and V is TRBV6-2 or TRBV6-3; 7 nucleotides agree with TRBD2. CDR1 and CDR2 (germline): MNHEY, SVGEGT. V shed 4 bases and J 2 bases; nucleotides not matched to a gene: 12. This CDR3 comprises 17 residues. For the CDR3, the DNA is TGTGCCAGCAGTTCAGGACTAGTGGGGGTCCTCACAGATACGCAGTATTTT. Amino acids: CASSSGLVGVLTDTQYF.

As concerns this clonotype: A read error may account for a junction end that differs from germline. CDR3 bases: TGCAGTGCCAGAGATCGTATGGTAAGGCGGGGGGCGCCCTACAATGAGCAGTACTTC. The encoded protein is CSARDRMVRRGAPYNEQYF. V usage is TRBV20-1 and J usage is TRBJ2-1, with TRBD2 matching 8 bases. TRBJ2-7 explains the end of the DNA better; the J call may be wrong. The CDR3 is 19 amino acids. Germline values: CDR1 DFQATT, CDR2 SNEGSKA (reference sequence).

This clonotype was recorded many times. V gene TRBV7-8 combines with J gene TRBJ2-7; D is unresolved. The germline gives CDR1 SGHVS, CDR2 FQNEAQ. The CDR3 runs to 14 residues. Trimming left V 5 bases short and J 1 base short, with 12 bases between. CDR3: CASSISSESYEQYF. The DNA of the CDR3 is TGTGCCAGCAGCATTTCGTCCGAATCCTACGAGCAGTACTTC.

The sample holds a few counts of this clonotype. This could be a read error, since a much larger clone is one nucleotide away. The genes are TRBV20-1 and TRBJ2-6, with D maybe TRBD1 (5 bases). Germline V gene data show CDR1 as DFQATT and CDR2 as SNEGSKA (reference sequence). The CDR3 is 17 residues long. CDR3 bases: TGCAGTGCTAGAGGGGTAGAGCAAAGCTCTGGGGCCAACGTCCCGACTTTC. Its protein product is CSARGVEQSSGANVPTF.

Comment on this clonotype: It may be a read error: a sequence one base away is much more abundant. The chain is built from TRBV20-1 and TRBJ2-1; perhaps TRBD1 as D (5 bases). TRBJ2-7 matches the DNA end more closely, so the J call is doubtful. This CDR3 has 15 amino acids. Germline V gene sequence: CDR1 DFQATT, CDR2 SNEGSKA (reference sequence). The CDR3 region is CSASHLDQGDNEQYF. The CDR3 nucleotides read TGCAGTGCTAGCCACCTTGACCAGGGTGACAATGAGCAGTACTTC.

In this sample, this clonotype turned up many times. The genes are TRBV20-1 and TRBJ2-5; 7 bases line up with TRBD1. Losses at the gene ends were 6 bases for V and 2 bases for J; bases not matched to a gene: 9. This CDR3 contains 14 residues. Looked up from germline, CDR1 is DFQATT and CDR2 is SNEGSKA (reference sequence). CDR3 nucleotide sequence: TGCAGTGCCCCAGGTGGGGGACAGCAAGAGACCCAGTACTTC. Translated, it gives CSAPGGGQQETQYF.

This clonotype was seen only a few times. A much larger clone lies one base from this, so it may be a read error. DNA of the CDR3: TGTGCCAGCAGTTACTCTGCTAGCGGGGCGGGTAATGAGCAGTACTTC. It codes for CASSYSASGAGNEQYF. The chain carries TRBV6-6 and TRBJ2-5; 9 positions match TRBD2. Unmatched junction bases numbered 13, after V lost 0 bases and J lost 11 bases. This CDR3 has 16 amino acids. The germline V gene encodes CDR1 MNHNY and CDR2 SVGAGI (reference sequence).

This clonotype was counted ten times or more. The genes are TRBV20-1 and TRBJ2-5; TRBD1 matches 9 bases. The V segment lost 5 bases and the J segment 5 bases; nucleotides outside the gene matches: 9. This CDR3 contains 14 residues. CDR1 DFQATT and CDR2 SNEGSKA come from the germline V gene (reference sequence). This chain's CDR3 is CSAVPGQGWETQYF. The CDR3 coding sequence is TGCAGTGCTGTCCCGGGACAGGGTTGGGAGACCCAGTACTTC.